Listed here is a single T cell receptor beta chain. What this receptor recognizes is not known. No base qualities exist here, and no much larger clone lies one base off it. The data originate from a study of blood T cell repertoires in COVID-19 (dated by TCRdb to 2020 to 2022). Regarding the research as a whole: Samples from collaborators originated in the United States, Italy and Spain and spanned both the acute and convalescent phases of COVID-19. The prospective study material was composed of cDNA or gDNA derived from T cells, B-cell-depleted T cells, or PBMCs. The dataset comprised deeply sampled blood TCRbeta repertoires from subjects exposed to, actively infected with, or recovered from COVID-19. A freely available public database, intended as a resource for researchers studying the immune response to SARS-CoV-2, is where the repertoires were released. The samples were drawn from two sources: the first 160 participants of the ongoing ImmuneRACE study, and fewer than 1,500 subjects contributed by 6 global collaborators. A de-identified subject ID, COVID-19 status, age in years and sex were almost always included in the sample metadata. Where available, HLA class I and class II types were taken from metadata supplied by the sample provider and were not determined by assay-based typing.

Participants in the prospective study were aged about 18 to 95 years, lived in under 30 United States geographic areas, and enrolled through a virtual design. In the prospective study, cohorts were assigned on the basis of participant-reported clinical history obtained from a screening survey and a study questionnaire. Mobile phlebotomists in the prospective study collected whole blood, serum and a nasopharyngeal or oropharyngeal swab from every participant. Additional blood draws and questionnaires over an approximately 2-month period could optionally be provided by prospective study participants. Before DNA extraction, blood samples from the prospective study were shipped at room temperature or frozen. The CDR3 holds 18 amino acids from the cysteine to the phenylalanine. Only CDR3 DNA remains: 54 bases, in frame from the first base. The CDR1 and CDR2 encoded by the germline V gene are SGHTA and FQGNSA. V is clipped by 1 base and J by 2 bases, and the sequence between their germline boundaries is 15 bases long.

TCRbeta CDR3 regions were amplified from genomic DNA by means of the immunoSEQ Assay, a bias-controlled multiplex PCR. In the paper's pipeline: Nucleated cell counts per sample were estimated from amplification of reference gene primers within the assay. To quantify the absolute abundance of each unique TCRbeta CDR3 rearrangement, sequence reads were collapsed and filtered. Productive Simpson clonality was computed per sample as the square root of Simpson's diversity index over productive rearrangements. Not all clones reach the TCRdb copy of this immuneACCESS table, which keeps in-frame sequences only. Checked studies attribute under half of the gap to unresolved V genes and leave the rest unexplained. V, J and clone size are taken as reported in that table, and D and trimming were inferred from the DNA itself. Within this sample are 150,000 to 200,000 clones, with approximately 86% of them counted one time only. The biggest ten clones account for under 6.5% of the sample.

Overall study results and their limits: How much clinical and demographic metadata was included differed by source and by participant, and the metadata was provided uncurated.

Sequencing used PBMCs or T cells enriched from blood (not recorded which). The sequence derives from a woman aged 60-70 years with acute COVID-19. In this chain, TRBV7-2 is recombined with TRBJ2-6; tentative D gene TRBD2, with 7 bases matching. Read as DNA, the sequence is TGTGCCAGCAGCTTAGTGGGGGGCGGGGGAGCTGGGGCCAACGTCCTGACTTTC. It codes for CASSLVGGGGAGANVLTF.